This T cell receptor (beta chain) was profiled in a study of cytomegalovirus exposure and HLA in healthy donors. Study-level points and caveats: Later analysis identified about 18,000 TCR beta sequences associated with HLA alleles, using a false discovery rate threshold of 0.05. A missense DCLRE1C variant was associated with V- and J-gene trimming of TCR beta chains in a later analysis, and an independent cohort replicated the association.

Primers: 60 Vbeta forward and 13 Jbeta reverse. The authors' processing: Approximately 11 million of about 80 million unique TCR beta chains were shared, per a later count. The repertoire was sequenced with immunoSEQ multiplex PCR; TCRdb's copy has only in-frame clones and lacks some. V, J and clone size reflect that table, while D and trimming were determined from the DNA. The profile shows 150,000 to 200,000 clones, around 84% of them singletons. In regard to this clone: Antigen specificity is unknown.

The CDR3 has 17 amino acids. With V trimmed by 3 bases and J by 4 bases, 12 bases remained unmatched. Germline CDR1 and CDR2: SGDLS and YYNGEE. The receptor's source is a woman between 18 and 30 years old in good health and CMV-seronegative. This chain joins TRBV9 and TRBJ2-7, with TRBD1 identical over 11 bases. The sequencing sample was made of PBMCs. The CDR3 DNA follows: TGTGCCAGCAGCGCCAAAGGACAGGGGGCAAAAAAATACGAGCAGTACTTC. Amino acids: CASSAKGQGAKKYEQYF.